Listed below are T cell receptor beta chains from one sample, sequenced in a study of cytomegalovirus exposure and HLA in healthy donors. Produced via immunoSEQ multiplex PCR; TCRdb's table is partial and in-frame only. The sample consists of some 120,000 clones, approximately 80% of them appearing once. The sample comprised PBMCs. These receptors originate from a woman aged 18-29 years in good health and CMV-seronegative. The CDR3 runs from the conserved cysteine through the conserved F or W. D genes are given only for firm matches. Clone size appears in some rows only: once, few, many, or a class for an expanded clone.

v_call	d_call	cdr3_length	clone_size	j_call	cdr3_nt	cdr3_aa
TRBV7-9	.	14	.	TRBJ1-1	TGTGCCAGCAGCTTTGACGGGATGAACACTGAAGCTTTCTTT	CASSFDGMNTEAFF
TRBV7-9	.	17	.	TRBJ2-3	TGTGCCAGCAGCTCTACTTTCTCGGACATGTTATCAGATACGCAGTATTTT	CASSSTFSDMLSDTQYF
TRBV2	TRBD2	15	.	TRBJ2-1	TGTGCCGGCAGCACTCCGACTAGCGGGAACAATGAGCAGTTCTTC	CAGSTPTSGNNEQFF
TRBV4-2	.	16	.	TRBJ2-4	TGTGCCAGCAGCCAAGATCGGCGGGGTAGAGAGAACATTCAGTACTTC	CASSQDRRGRENIQYF
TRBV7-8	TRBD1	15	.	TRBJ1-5	TGTGCCAGCACCGAACGACAGGGGGCGCATCAGCCCCAGCATTTT	CASTERQGAHQPQHF
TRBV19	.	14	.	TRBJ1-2	TGTGCCAGTAGTATCACAGGGATCAACTATGGCTACACCTTC	CASSITGINYGYTF
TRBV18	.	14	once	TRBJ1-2	TGTGCCAGCTCACCACGCACGGACAGAAATGGCTACACCTTC	CASSPRTDRNGYTF
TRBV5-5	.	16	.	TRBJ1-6	TGTGCCAGCAGCTTGGGGGTAGGTGGCGGAAATTCACCCCTCCACTTT	CASSLGVGGGNSPLHF
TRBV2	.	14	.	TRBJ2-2	TGTGCCAGCAGGGGCAGGGATTTTTCCGGGGAGCTGTTTTTT	CASRGRDFSGELFF
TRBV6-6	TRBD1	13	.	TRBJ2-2	TGTGCCAGCAGTCGACAGGGGCCCGGGGAGCTGTTTTTT	CASSRQGPGELFF
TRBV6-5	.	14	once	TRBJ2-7	TGTGCCAGCAGGCGAGACAGCGTGGGCAACGAGCAGTACTTC	CASRRDSVGNEQYF
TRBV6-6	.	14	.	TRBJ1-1	TGTGCCAGCAGTTACGGCAGGCTCTACACTGAAGCTTTCTTT	CASSYGRLYTEAFF
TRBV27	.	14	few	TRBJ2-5	TGTGCCAGCCGTACTCGTCGGGACCAAGAGACCCAGTACTTC	CASRTRRDQETQYF
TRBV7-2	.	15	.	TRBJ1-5	TGTGCCAGCAGCTTAGCCGGACAGTTGAATCAGCCCCAGCATTTT	CASSLAGQLNQPQHF
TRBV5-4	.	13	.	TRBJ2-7	TGTGCCAGCAGCTGGGCAGGGGCCTACGAGCAGTACTTC	CASSWAGAYEQYF
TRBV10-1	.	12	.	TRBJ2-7	TGCGCCAGCAGTGAGAACACCTACGAGCAGTACTTC	CASSENTYEQYF
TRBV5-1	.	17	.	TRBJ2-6	TGCGCCAGCAGCTTGATCCCCCCGAGCTCTGGGGCCAACGTCCTGACTTTC	CASSLIPPSSGANVLTF
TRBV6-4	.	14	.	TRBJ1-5	TGTGCCAGCAGTCCGGGGGGGGAAGGACAGCCCCAGCATTTT	CASSPGGEGQPQHF
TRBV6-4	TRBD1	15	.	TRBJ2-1	TGTGCCAGCAGTGAGTGGGACAGGGGCCGCAATGAGCAGTTCTTC	CASSEWDRGRNEQFF
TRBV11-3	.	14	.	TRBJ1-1	TGTGCCAGCAGCTTATGGGGGGACAACACTGAAGCTTTCTTT	CASSLWGDNTEAFF
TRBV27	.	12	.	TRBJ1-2	TGTGCCAGCGGCGATTCAAGGGGGGGCTACACCTTC	CASGDSRGGYTF
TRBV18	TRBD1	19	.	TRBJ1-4	TGTGCCAGCTCACCGTACGGGACAGGGTCGTCGCCCTTCAATGAAAAACTGTTTTTT	CASSPYGTGSSPFNEKLFF
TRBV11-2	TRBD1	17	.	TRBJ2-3	TGTGCCAGCAGCCGCTCTATCTTGGGACAGAGCACAGATACGCAGTATTTT	CASSRSILGQSTDTQYF
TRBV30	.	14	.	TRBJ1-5	TGTGCCTGGAGGCCGGGACACGGCAATCAGCCCCAGCATTTT	CAWRPGHGNQPQHF
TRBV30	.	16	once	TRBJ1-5	TGTGCCTGGAGTGTACGAGGCAGTAAAGGTCCTCAGCCCCAGCATTTT	CAWSVRGSKGPQPQHF
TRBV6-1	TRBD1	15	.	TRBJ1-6	TGTGCCAGCACCGAACCGGGACAGGTTAATTCACCCCTCCACTTT	CASTEPGQVNSPLHF
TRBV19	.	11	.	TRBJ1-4	TGTGCCAGCGAGGATCGTGAAAAACTGTTTTTT	CASEDREKLFF
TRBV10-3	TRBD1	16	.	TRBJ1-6	TGTGCCATCAGCCCCGCCGGGACAGGGCTAAATTCACCCCTCCACTTT	CAISPAGTGLNSPLHF
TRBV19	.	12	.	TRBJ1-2	TGTGCCAGTAGCCTACAGGGCCATGGCTACACCTTC	CASSLQGHGYTF
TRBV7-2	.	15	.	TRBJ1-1	TGTGCCAGCAGCTTACGTACAGGTGGTTGGACTGAAGCTTTCTTT	CASSLRTGGWTEAFF
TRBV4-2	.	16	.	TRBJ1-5	TGTGCCAGCAGCCAAGTGGTGGCCGAGGGCCGGATGCCCCAGCATTTT	CASSQVVAEGRMPQHF
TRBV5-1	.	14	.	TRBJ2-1	TGCGCCAGCAGCTCAGGACAGCTGTACAATGAGCAGTTCTTC	CASSSGQLYNEQFF
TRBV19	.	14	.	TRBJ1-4	TGTGCCAGTAGTATAGGCCTACTTAATGAAAAACTGTTTTTT	CASSIGLLNEKLFF
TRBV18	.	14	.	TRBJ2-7	TGTGCCAGCTCACCAAACAGGGATCTCCACGAGCAGTACTTC	CASSPNRDLHEQYF
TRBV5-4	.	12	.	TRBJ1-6	TGTGCCAGCGGGGCCCATAATTCACCCCTCCACTTT	CASGAHNSPLHF
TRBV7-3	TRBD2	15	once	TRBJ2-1	TGTGCCAGCAGCTTCGGGGGCAGCGGGGGGAATGAGCAGTTCTTC	CASSFGGSGGNEQFF
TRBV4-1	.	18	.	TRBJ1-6	TGCGCCAGCAGCCAAGAGGCACAGGGCGGCGGCTATAATTCACCCCTCCACTTT	CASSQEAQGGGYNSPLHF
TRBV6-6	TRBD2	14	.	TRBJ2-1	TGTGCCAGCCGGGCCGGACTAGCGGGCGGTGAGCAGTTCTTC	CASRAGLAGGEQFF
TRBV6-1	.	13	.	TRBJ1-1	TGTGCCAACTCGCGGGGGGTGAACACTGAAGCTTTCTTT	CANSRGVNTEAFF
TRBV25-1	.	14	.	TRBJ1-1	TGTGCCAGCAGTACAGGGTCGCTGAACACTGAAGCTTTCTTT	CASSTGSLNTEAFF
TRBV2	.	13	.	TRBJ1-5	TGTGCCAGCAGTGATGAGCGCAATCAGCCCCAGCATTTT	CASSDERNQPQHF
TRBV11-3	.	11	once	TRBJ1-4	TGTGCCAGCAGCCCTCATGAAAAACTGTTTTTT	CASSPHEKLFF
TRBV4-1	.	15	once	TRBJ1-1	TGCGCCAGCAGCCAAGATTCGGGGGAATACAGTGAAGCTTTCTTT	CASSQDSGEYSEAFF
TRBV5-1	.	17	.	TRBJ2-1	TGCGCCAGCAGCTCGGGGGCTTTAGGGGGGGAATACAATGAGCAGTTCTTC	CASSSGALGGEYNEQFF
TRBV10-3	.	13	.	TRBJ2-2	TGTGCCATCAGTGTCCTGAACACCGGGGAGCTGTTTTTT	CAISVLNTGELFF